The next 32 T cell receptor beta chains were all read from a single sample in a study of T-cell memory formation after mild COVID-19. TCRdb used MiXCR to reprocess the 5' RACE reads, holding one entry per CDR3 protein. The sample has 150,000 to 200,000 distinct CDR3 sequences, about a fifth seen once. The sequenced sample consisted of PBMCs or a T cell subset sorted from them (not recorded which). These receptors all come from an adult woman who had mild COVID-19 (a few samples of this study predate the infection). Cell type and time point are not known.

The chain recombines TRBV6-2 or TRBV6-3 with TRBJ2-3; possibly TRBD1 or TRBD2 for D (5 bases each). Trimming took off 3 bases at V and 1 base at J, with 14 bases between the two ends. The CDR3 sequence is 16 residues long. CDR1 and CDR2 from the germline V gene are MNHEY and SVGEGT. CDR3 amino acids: CASSYPRGIGTDTQYF. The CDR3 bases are TGTGCCAGCAGTTATCCGAGGGGTATCGGCACAGATACGCAGTATTTT.

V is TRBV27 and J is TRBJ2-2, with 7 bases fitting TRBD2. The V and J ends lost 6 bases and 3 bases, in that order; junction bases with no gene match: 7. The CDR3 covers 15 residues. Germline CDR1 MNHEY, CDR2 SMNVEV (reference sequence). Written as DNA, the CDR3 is TGTGCCAGCAGCCCTATGGCGGGGGACACCGGGGAGCTGTTTTTT. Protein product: CASSPMAGDTGELFF.

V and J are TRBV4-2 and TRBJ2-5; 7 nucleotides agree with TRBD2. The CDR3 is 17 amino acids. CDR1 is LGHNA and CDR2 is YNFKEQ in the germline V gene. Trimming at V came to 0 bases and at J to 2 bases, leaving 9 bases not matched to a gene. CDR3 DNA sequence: TGTGCCAGCAGCCAAGAATGGGCGGGAGTACCACAAGAGACCCAGTACTTC. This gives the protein CASSQEWAGVPQETQYF.

In nucleotides, the CDR3 is TGTGCCAGCAGAGGGGATGGCTACACCTTC. Residues: CASRGDGYTF. The V and J genes are TRBV7-9 and TRBJ1-2, with a weak D call TRBD1 (5 bases). Trimming took 6 bases from V and 6 from J, leaving 5 bases between them. The length of the CDR3 is 10 residues. Germline CDR1 SEHNR, CDR2 FQNEAQ (reference sequence).

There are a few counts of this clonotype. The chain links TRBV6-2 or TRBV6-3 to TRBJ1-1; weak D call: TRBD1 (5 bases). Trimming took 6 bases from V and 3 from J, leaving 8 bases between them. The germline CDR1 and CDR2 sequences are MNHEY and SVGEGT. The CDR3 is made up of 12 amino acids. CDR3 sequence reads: CASSGGDTEAFF. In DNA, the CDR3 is TGTGCCAGCAGCGGGGGGGACACTGAAGCTTTCTTT.

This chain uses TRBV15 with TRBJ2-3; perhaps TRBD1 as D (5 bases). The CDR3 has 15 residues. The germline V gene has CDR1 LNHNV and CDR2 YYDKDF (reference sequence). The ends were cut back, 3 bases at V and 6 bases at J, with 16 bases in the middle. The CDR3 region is CATSSRQTMGDTQYF. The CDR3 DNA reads TGTGCCACCAGCAGCAGACAGACCATGGGGGATACGCAGTATTTT.

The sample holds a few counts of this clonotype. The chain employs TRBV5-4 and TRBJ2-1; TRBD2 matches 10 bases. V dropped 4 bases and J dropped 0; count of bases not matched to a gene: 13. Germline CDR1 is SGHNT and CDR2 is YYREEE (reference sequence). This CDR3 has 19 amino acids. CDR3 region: CASSGEVLAGTGSYNEQFF. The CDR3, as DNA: TGTGCCAGCAGCGGGGAGGTACTAGCGGGAACGGGCTCCTACAATGAGCAGTTCTTC.

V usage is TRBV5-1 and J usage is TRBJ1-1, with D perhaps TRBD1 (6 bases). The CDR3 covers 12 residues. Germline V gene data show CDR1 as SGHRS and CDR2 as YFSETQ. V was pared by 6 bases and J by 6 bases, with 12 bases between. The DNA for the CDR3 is TGCGCCAGCACCGGGGACACCTCTGAAGCTTTCTTT. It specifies CASTGDTSEAFF.

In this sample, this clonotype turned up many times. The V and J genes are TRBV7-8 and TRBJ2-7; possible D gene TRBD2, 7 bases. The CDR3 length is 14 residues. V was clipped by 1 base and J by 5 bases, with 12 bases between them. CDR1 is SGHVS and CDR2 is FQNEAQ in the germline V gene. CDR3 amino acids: CASSLGGGGDEQYF. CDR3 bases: TGTGCCAGCAGCTTAGGGGGAGGGGGGGACGAGCAGTACTTC.

CDR3 in DNA: TGTGCCAGCATGACAGGGGGAAGGGGGGAGCAGTACTTC. This codes for CASMTGGRGEQYF. The V call is TRBV2, the J call TRBJ2-7, with 9 positions matching TRBD1. V lost 7 bases and J lost 7; bases outside the gene matches: 8. The CDR3 contains 13 residues. CDR1 is SNHLY and CDR2 is FYNNEI in the germline V gene.

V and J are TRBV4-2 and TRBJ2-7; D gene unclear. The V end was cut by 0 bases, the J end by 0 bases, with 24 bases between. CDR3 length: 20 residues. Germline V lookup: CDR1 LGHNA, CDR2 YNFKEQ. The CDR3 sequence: CASSQDVGTTPRTSSYEQYF. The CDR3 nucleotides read TGTGCCAGCAGCCAAGATGTGGGTACGACGCCACGAACGAGCTCCTACGAGCAGTACTTC.

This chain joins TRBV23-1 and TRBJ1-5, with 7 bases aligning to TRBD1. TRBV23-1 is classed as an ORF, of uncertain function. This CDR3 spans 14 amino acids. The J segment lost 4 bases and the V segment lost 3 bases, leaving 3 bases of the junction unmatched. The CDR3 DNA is TGCGCCAGCAGTCACAGGGACAGTAATCAGCCCCAGCATTTT. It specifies CASSHRDSNQPQHF.

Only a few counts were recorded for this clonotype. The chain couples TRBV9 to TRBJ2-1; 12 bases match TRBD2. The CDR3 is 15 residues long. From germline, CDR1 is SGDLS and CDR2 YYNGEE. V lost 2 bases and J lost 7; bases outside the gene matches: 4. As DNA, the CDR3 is TGTGCCAGCAGCGTCACTAGCGGGGGGTTAAATGAGCAGTTCTTC. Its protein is CASSVTSGGLNEQFF.

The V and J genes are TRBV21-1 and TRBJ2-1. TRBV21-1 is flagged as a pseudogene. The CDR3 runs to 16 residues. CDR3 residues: CASSTQREGSYNEQFF. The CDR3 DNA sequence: TGTGCCAGCAGCACACAGCGGGAGGGCTCCTACAATGAGCAGTTCTTC.

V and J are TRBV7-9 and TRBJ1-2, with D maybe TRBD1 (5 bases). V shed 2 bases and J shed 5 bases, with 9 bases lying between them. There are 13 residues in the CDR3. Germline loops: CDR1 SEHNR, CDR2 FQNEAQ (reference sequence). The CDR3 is CASSLQGEYGYTF. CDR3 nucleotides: TGTGCCAGCAGCTTACAGGGTGAATATGGCTACACCTTC.

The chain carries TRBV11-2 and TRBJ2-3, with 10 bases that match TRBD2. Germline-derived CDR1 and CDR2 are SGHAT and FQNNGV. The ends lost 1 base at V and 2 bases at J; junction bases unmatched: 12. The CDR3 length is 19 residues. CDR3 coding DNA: TGTGCCAGCAGCTTAGGCCCTCAACTAGCGGGACCAGCCACAGATACGCAGTATTTT. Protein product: CASSLGPQLAGPATDTQYF.

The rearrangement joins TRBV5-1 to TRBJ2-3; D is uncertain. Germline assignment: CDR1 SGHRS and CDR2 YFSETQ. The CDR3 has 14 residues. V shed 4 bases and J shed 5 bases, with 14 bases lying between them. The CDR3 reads CASSPRTVLDTQYF. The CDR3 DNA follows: TGCGCCAGCAGCCCTAGGACCGTGTTAGATACGCAGTATTTT. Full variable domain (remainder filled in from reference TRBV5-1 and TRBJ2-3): KAGVTQTPRYLIKTRGQQVTLSCSPISGHRSVSWYQQTPGQGLQFLFEYFSETQRNKGNFPGRFSGRQFSNSRSEMNVSTLELGDSALYLCASSPRTVLDTQYFGPGTRLTVL.

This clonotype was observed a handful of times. In DNA, the CDR3 is TGTGCCAGCACCACCCTTAGCGGAGCCACCGGGGAGCTGTTTTTT. Protein sequence: CASTTLSGATGELFF. V usage is TRBV7-9 and J usage is TRBJ2-2; D might be TRBD2 (6 bases). CDR1 SEHNR and CDR2 FQNEAQ come from the germline V gene (reference sequence). The CDR3 spans 15 residues. Between the trimmed V and J ends, which lost 7 bases and 4 bases, there was a span of 16 bases. The variable domain in full, completed from reference TRBV7-9 and TRBJ2-2, reads DTGVSQNPRHKITKRGQNVTFRCDPISEHNRLYWYRQTLGQGPEFLTYFQNEAQLEKSRLLSDRFSAERPKGSFSTLEIQRTEQGDSAMYLCASTTLSGATGELFFGEGSRLTVL.

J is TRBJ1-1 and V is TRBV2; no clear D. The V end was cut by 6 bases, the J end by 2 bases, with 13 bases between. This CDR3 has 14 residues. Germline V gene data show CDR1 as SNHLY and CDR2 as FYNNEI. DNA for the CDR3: TGTGCCAGCAGCTCGTCCTACAGCAACACTGAAGCTTTCTTT. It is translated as CASSSSYSNTEAFF.

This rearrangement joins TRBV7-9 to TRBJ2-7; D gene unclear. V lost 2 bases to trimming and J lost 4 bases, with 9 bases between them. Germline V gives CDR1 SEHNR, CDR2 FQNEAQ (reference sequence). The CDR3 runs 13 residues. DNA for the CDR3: TGTGCCAGCAGCTTATCTGCCCTTTACGAGCAGTACTTC. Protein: CASSLSALYEQYF.

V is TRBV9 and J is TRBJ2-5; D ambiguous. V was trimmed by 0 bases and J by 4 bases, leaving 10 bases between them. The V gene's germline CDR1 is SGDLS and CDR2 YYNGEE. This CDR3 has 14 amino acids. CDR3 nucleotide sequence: TGTGCCAGCAGCGTAGTAGAAAGCCGAGAGACCCAGTACTTC. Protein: CASSVVESRETQYF.

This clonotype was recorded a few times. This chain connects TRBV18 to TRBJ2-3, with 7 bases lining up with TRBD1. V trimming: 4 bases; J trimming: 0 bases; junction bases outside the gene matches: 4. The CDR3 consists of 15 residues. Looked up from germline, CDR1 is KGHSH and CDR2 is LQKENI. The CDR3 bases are TGTGCCAGCTCACTGGGACAGAGTAGCACAGATACGCAGTATTTT. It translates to CASSLGQSSTDTQYF.

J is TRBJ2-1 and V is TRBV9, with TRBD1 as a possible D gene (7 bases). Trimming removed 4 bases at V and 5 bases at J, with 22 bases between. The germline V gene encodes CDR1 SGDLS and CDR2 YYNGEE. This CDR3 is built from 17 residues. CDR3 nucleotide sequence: TGTGCCAGCAGCCATTCCAGGGGGGTTGGGCCCAACAATGAGCAGTTCTTC. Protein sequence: CASSHSRGVGPNNEQFF.

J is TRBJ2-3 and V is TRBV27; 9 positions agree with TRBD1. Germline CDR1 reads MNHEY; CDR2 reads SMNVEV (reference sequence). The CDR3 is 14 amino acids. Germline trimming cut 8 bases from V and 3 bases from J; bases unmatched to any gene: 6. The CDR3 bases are TGTGCCAGCGGCCGGGACAGGGCAACAGATACGCAGTATTTT. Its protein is CASGRDRATDTQYF.

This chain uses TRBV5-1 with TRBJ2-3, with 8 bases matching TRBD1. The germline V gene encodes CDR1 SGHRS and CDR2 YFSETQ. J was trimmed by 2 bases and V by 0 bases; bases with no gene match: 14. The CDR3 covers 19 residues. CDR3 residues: CASSLDLTGAVDVTDTQYF. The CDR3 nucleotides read TGCGCCAGCAGCTTGGATCTGACAGGGGCAGTGGATGTCACAGATACGCAGTATTTT.

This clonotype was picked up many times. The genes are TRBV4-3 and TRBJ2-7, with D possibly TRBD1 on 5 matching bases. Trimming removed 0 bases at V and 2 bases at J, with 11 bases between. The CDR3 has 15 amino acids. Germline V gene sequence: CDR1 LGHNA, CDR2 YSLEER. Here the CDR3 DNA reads TGCGCCAGCAGCCAAGAGTACTCAGGGACCTACGAGCAGTACTTC. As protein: CASSQEYSGTYEQYF.

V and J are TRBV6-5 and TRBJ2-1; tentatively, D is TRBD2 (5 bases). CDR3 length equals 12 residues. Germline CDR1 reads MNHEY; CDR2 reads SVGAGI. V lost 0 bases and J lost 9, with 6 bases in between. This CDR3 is CASSYSRGEQFF. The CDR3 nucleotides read TGTGCCAGCAGTTACTCACGGGGTGAGCAGTTCTTC.

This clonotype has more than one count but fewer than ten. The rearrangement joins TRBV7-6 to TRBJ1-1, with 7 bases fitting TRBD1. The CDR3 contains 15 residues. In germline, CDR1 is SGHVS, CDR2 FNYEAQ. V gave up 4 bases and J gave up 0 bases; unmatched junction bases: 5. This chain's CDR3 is CASSSRQGMNTEAFF. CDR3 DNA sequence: TGTGCCAGCAGCTCCCGACAGGGCATGAACACTGAAGCTTTCTTT.

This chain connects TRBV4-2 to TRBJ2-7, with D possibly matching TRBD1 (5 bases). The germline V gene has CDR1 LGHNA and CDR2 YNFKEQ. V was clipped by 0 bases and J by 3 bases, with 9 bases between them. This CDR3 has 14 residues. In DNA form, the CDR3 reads TGTGCCAGCAGCCAAGAGCGACAGTTCTACGAGCAGTACTTC. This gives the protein CASSQERQFYEQYF.

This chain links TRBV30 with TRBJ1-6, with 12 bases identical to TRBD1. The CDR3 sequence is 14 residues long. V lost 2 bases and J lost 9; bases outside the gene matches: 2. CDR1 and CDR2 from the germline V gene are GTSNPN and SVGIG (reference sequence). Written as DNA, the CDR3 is TGTGCCTGGAGTATGGGACAGGGGGCTTCACCCCTCCACTTT. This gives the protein CAWSMGQGASPLHF.

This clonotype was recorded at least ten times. This CDR3 is CASSWDGRTDTQYF. In DNA form, the CDR3 reads TGTGCCAGCAGTTGGGACGGCCGCACAGATACGCAGTATTTT. This chain uses TRBV27 with TRBJ2-3; D possibly uses TRBD1 or TRBD2 (5 bases each). V gave up 4 bases and J gave up 1 base, with 9 bases separating them. CDR3 size: 14 residues. Germline-derived CDR1 and CDR2 are MNHEY and SMNVEV (reference sequence).

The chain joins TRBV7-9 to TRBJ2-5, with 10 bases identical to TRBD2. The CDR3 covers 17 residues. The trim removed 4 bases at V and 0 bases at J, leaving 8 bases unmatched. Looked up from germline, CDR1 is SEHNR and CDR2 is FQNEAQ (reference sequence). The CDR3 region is CASSWPTSGDDQETQYF. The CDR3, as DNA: TGTGCCAGCAGCTGGCCTACTAGCGGGGATGACCAAGAGACCCAGTACTTC.